This T cell receptor (beta chain) is drawn from a study of spatial heterogeneity in lung cancer. Study-wide results and limits: Tumoral mutation counts were tracked by counts of expanded intratumoral alpha and beta TCRs.

This clonotype was observed many times. Antigen: not known. Sample time point: sample taken at primary tumor resection. The study tagged each TCR cDNA molecule with a unique molecular identifier. TCRdb passed the 5' RACE reads through MiXCR, listing each CDR3 protein once. The data hold about 24,000 distinct CDR3 sequences, with roughly 9% observed a single time. Trimming took off 0 bases at V and 4 bases at J, with 16 bases between the two ends. CDR3 length: 16 amino acids. Germline CDR1 MNHEY, CDR2 SVGAGI. Source: lung tumor tissue, taken at surgery. The chain couples TRBV6-5 to TRBJ2-7; D unclear. The TCR was taken from a male donor with early-stage non-small cell lung cancer. CDR3 in amino acids: CASSYSASPILYEQYF. In nucleotides, the CDR3 is TGTGCCAGCAGTTACTCGGCCAGTCCTATACTATACGAGCAGTACTTC.